This TCR beta chain derives from a study of metastatic and nonmetastatic thyroid tumors. Background on the study: Comparative analysis of repertoires was undertaken across blood and tumor or nodule tissue obtained from malignant and benign thyroid patients. Study-level findings and limits: The study reportedly found significantly higher TCR beta diversity in malignant thyroid tumors than benign nodules, in blood and tumor.

As handled by the study authors: Clinicopathological groups of papillary thyroid cancer showed CDR3 differences that were used to build a distant-metastasis classifier. Via MiXCR, TCRdb re-called the PCR reads. Here the V and J calls rest on TCRdb's processing, not on the authors' analysis. This sample has 15,000 to 25,000 clones; just over 25% occur once, and the top ten carry roughly 3.3%. This clone was observed many times. The antigen is unknown. V was pared by 3 bases and J by 5 bases, with 19 bases between. The CDR3 spans 16 residues. Germline V gene sequence: CDR1 LNHDA, CDR2 SQIVND (reference sequence). None of the patients had undergone any treatment ahead of thyroid surgery.

Sequences were obtained from blood. J is TRBJ1-1 and V is TRBV19; D is uncertain. This TCR derives from a male donor with papillary thyroid cancer or a benign thyroid nodule (not recorded which). Some clones in this sample may be carry-over from other donors' samples. For the CDR3, the DNA is TGTGCCAGTAGTATTAGGACGGGCCGGGCGGGGACTGAAGCTTTCTTT. Protein product: CASSIRTGRAGTEAFF.